Here is one T cell receptor beta chain with its context. Its antigen is currently unknown. Only in-frame clones appear in the TCRdb table, and some are missing; sequencing was by immunoSEQ multiplex PCR. This table holds 140,000 or so clones, about 92% found once. The CDR3 consists of 14 residues. The V gene's germline CDR1 is SGHTA and CDR2 FQGNSA. V gave up 4 bases and J gave up 3 bases, with 10 bases separating them. The source of the sample is a study of T cell responses to AZD1222 COVID-19 vaccine. Broader study findings: Just a handful of AZD1222 recipients were seropositive at baseline.

J is TRBJ1-5 and V is TRBV7-2; a possible D gene is TRBD1 (6 bases). The sequences come from peripheral blood, collected after recovery from COVID-19. The source is an adult who had recovered from COVID-19. CDR3 bases: TGTGCCAGCAGCTCAGCAGGGGCCAATCAGCCCCAGCATTTT. It encodes CASSSAGANQPQHF. Full variable domain (outside the CDR3, taken from reference TRBV7-2 and TRBJ1-5): GAGVSQSPSNKVTEKGKDVELRCDPISGHTALYWYRQSLGQGLEFLIYFQGNSAPDKSGLPSDRFSAERTGGSVSTLTIQRTQQEDSAVYLCASSSAGANQPQHFGDGTRLSIL.